These 15 T cell receptor beta chains share one sample of origin, sequenced in a study of OX40 agonist ivuxolimab in advanced cancers. Using immunoSEQ multiplex PCR, the repertoire was profiled, and TCRdb retains in-frame clones only, with some absent. The sample yields some 7,000 clones, over 80% seen once. Sequenced here: CD4+ or CD8+ T cells sorted from blood, sampled in a trial of the OX40 agonist ivuxolimab. The receptors were gathered from an adult with an advanced solid tumor such as melanoma, head and neck, liver or kidney cancer.

The chain links TRBV27 to TRBJ2-2, with D perhaps assigned TRBD1 or TRBD2 (6 bases each). The germline gives CDR1 MNHEY, CDR2 SMNVEV (reference sequence). The CDR3 has 15 amino acids. V was clipped by 4 bases and J by 6 bases, with 15 bases between them. CDR3 residues: CASSSVVGGPGELFF. CDR3 DNA sequence: TGTGCCAGCAGTTCCGTCGTAGGGGGGCCCGGGGAGCTGTTTTTT.

The genes are TRBV7-9 and TRBJ2-7, with D unclear. The CDR3 length is 11 residues. Trimming cost V 5 bases and J 2 bases, with 4 bases left between them. CDR1 and CDR2 (germline): SEHNR, FQNEAQ (reference sequence). This chain's CDR3 is CASSATYEQYF. Here the CDR3 DNA reads TGTGCCAGCAGCGCCACCTACGAGCAGTACTTC.

This chain joins TRBV5-3 and TRBJ2-7; 8 bases line up with TRBD1. TRBV5-3 is flagged as an ORF with uncertain function. The CDR3 is 17 residues long. The V segment lost 0 bases and the J segment 4 bases; nucleotides outside the gene matches: 12. The CDR3 sequence: CARSLVARETGDYEQYF. CDR3 nucleotides: TGTGCCAGAAGCTTGGTTGCGCGCGAGACAGGGGATTACGAGCAGTACTTC.

The V call is TRBV6-6, the J call TRBJ2-3, with 8 bases aligning to TRBD1. The length of the CDR3 is 15 residues. Per germline, CDR1 MNHNY and CDR2 SVGAGI (reference sequence). The V segment lost 1 base and the J segment 5 bases; nucleotides outside the gene matches: 5. CDR3 coding DNA: TGTGCCAGCAGTTACTGGCAGGGGGCTAAAGATACGCAGTATTTT. It encodes CASSYWQGAKDTQYF.

This chain uses TRBV28 with TRBJ2-1; D is undetermined. Germline CDR1 is MDHEN and CDR2 is SYDVKM. Trimming cost V 7 bases and J 2 bases, with 15 bases left between them. The CDR3 totals 15 residues. The CDR3 region is CASIRTLAAYNEQFF. The CDR3 DNA reads TGTGCCAGCATTAGAACCCTGGCGGCCTACAATGAGCAGTTCTTC. Full variable domain (outside the CDR3, taken from reference TRBV28 and TRBJ2-1): DVKVTQSSRYLVKRTGEKVFLECVQDMDHENMFWYRQDPGLGLRLIYFSYDVKMKEKGDIPEGYSVSREKKERFSLILESASTNQTSMYLCASIRTLAAYNEQFFGPGTRLTVL.

This clone has more than one count but fewer than ten. The gene calls are TRBV23-1 and TRBJ1-6, with D unclear. TRBV23-1 is recorded as an ORF, its role being uncertain. The CDR3 is 15 residues long. With 0 bases removed from V and 7 bases from J, the gap between germline ends came to 10 bases. CDR3 coding DNA: TGCGCCAGCAGTCAATCTCGCGGCCTCAATTCACCCCTCCACTTT. This translates into CASSQSRGLNSPLHF.

This chain uses TRBV4-2 with TRBJ1-5, with D tentatively TRBD1 (5 bases). The CDR3 consists of 15 residues. V was cut by 1 base and J by 7 bases, with 14 bases left in between. Germline loops: CDR1 LGHNA, CDR2 YNFKEQ. The CDR3 DNA is TGTGCCAGCAGCCAAGCTGACAGTATGCTACAGCCCCAGCATTTT. Protein product: CASSQADSMLQPQHF.

This chain joins TRBV6-1 and TRBJ2-5; 7 bases line up with TRBD1. CDR3 size: 17 residues. Germline CDR1 reads MNHNS; CDR2 reads SASEGT. Unmatched junction bases numbered 10, after V lost 1 base and J lost 2 bases. The CDR3 sequence is CASSEGWTGEIQETQYF. Here the CDR3 DNA reads TGTGCCAGCAGTGAAGGATGGACAGGAGAAATTCAAGAGACCCAGTACTTC.

This chain joins TRBV6-1 and TRBJ1-1; D perhaps matches TRBD1 (5 bases). Germline CDR1 is MNHNS and CDR2 is SASEGT. Trimming removed 3 bases at V and 0 bases at J, with 14 bases between. The CDR3 loop spans 16 amino acids. CDR3 amino acids: CASSDGGFLVNTEAFF. CDR3 DNA: TGTGCCAGCAGTGATGGGGGGTTTTTGGTGAACACTGAAGCTTTCTTT.

This chain uses TRBV6-1 with TRBJ1-2; D remains ambiguous. CDR1 is MNHNS, CDR2 SASEGT, per germline. The CDR3 covers 13 residues. The V end lost 4 bases, the J end lost 4 bases, and 10 bases lay between the germline ends. The CDR3 DNA sequence: TGTGCCAGCAGTGGGGAGCGGGCCTATGGCTACACCTTC. Its translation is CASSGERAYGYTF.

CDR3 region: CAWSTGTGYNSPLHF. DNA for the CDR3: TGTGCCTGGAGTACAGGGACAGGTTATAATTCACCCCTCCACTTT. This chain links TRBV30 with TRBJ1-6; 8 bases match TRBD1. The CDR3 is 15 amino acids. Germline CDR1 and CDR2: GTSNPN and SVGIG (reference sequence). The V and J ends lost 2 bases and 4 bases, in that order; junction bases with no gene match: 4.

This clone was found once. The chain is built from TRBV29-1 and TRBJ1-1; D unclear. Germline V gives CDR1 SQVTM, CDR2 ANQGSEA. V was pared by 0 bases and J by 7 bases, with 12 bases between. This CDR3 has 13 residues. CDR3 protein: CSVEDGIKFEAFF. DNA of the CDR3: TGCAGCGTTGAAGATGGGATCAAGTTTGAAGCTTTCTTT.

This clone occurred a few times. The rearrangement links TRBV30 to TRBJ2-7, with 7 nucleotides matching TRBD1. Trimming cost V 5 bases and J 3 bases; bases outside gene matches: 7. Germline V gene data show CDR1 as GTSNPN and CDR2 as SVGIG (reference sequence). The CDR3 is made up of 13 amino acids. The CDR3 here is CAWGDRAYYEQYF. The CDR3 DNA reads as TGTGCCTGGGGTGACAGGGCATACTACGAGCAGTACTTC. Full variable domain (remainder filled in from reference TRBV30 and TRBJ2-7): SQTIHQWPATLVQPVGSPLSLECTVEGTSNPNLYWYRQAAGRGLQLLFYSVGIGQISSEVPQNLSASRPQDRQFILSSKKLLLSDSGFYLCAWGDRAYYEQYFGPGTRLTVT.

The chain employs TRBV7-9 and TRBJ2-5, with 9 positions matching TRBD2. CDR3 size: 15 residues. After removal of 5 bases from V and 4 bases from J, the junction contained 8 bases not matched to a gene. Germline lookup yields CDR1 SEHNR and CDR2 FQNEAQ (reference sequence). The CDR3 bases are TGTGCCAGCAGCCGTGCCGCGGGGGGGCTAGAGACCCAGTACTTC. Translated, it gives CASSRAAGGLETQYF.

This clone is judged medium-sized. The J gene is TRBJ1-1, the V gene TRBV30; D not resolved. This CDR3 spans 10 amino acids. Looked up from germline, CDR1 is GTSNPN and CDR2 is SVGIG (reference sequence). The V and J ends lost 5 bases and 7 bases respectively, with 8 bases between them. The CDR3 bases are TGTGCCTGGGGCCAAGTTGAAGCTTTCTTT. This encodes CAWGQVEAFF.